The TCR beta chain described here comes from a study of blood T cell repertoires in COVID-19 (dated by TCRdb to 2018 to 2020). Background on the whole study: Collaborator samples came from the United States, Italy and Spain and covered acute and convalescent phases of COVID-19. Samples were obtained from the ongoing ImmuneRACE study (first 160 participants) and from 1,254 subjects provided by 6 global collaborators. The sample metadata nearly always contained a de-identified subject ID, COVID-19 status, age in years and sex. Subjects who had been exposed to COVID-19, were actively infected with it, or had recovered from it provided the deeply sampled blood TCRbeta repertoires that made up the dataset. The repertoires were made available in a free public database intended to serve as a resource for research on the immune response to SARS-CoV-2. The prospective study material was composed of cDNA or gDNA derived from T cells, B-cell-depleted T cells, or PBMCs. Where HLA class I and class II types were available, the types were taken from metadata supplied by the sample provider, not from assay-based typing. Study-wide findings and limitations: Clinical and demographic metadata were provided uncurated, with the amount varying by source and participant.

The immunoSEQ Assay, a bias-controlled multiplex PCR, was used to amplify TCRbeta CDR3 regions from genomic DNA. The authors processed their data as follows. Nucleated cell counts per sample were estimated from amplification of reference gene primers within the assay. To quantify the absolute abundance of each unique TCRbeta CDR3 rearrangement, sequence reads were collapsed and filtered. For each sample, productive Simpson clonality was calculated as the square root of Simpson's diversity index across productive rearrangements. TCRdb's version of the immuneACCESS table is confined to in-frame rearrangements and falls short of the full clone set. An unresolved V gene accounts for under half of the shortfall where checked; the remainder is of unknown origin. The DNA gave D and trimming, while V, J and clone size come from that table. This sample gives some 490,000 clones in total; 88% of them show up just once. The ten largest clonotypes hold more than 7.5% of the sample.

Participants in the prospective study were aged roughly 18 to 100 years, lived in 24 United States geographic areas, and enrolled through a virtual design. Cohort assignment in the prospective study relied on participant-reported clinical history from a screening survey and a study questionnaire. For ImmuneRACE Cohort 3, a participant was defined as recovered based on two consecutive negative NP/OP PCR tests, clearance by a healthcare professional, or resolution of symptoms. Each participant in the prospective study had whole blood, serum and a nasopharyngeal or oropharyngeal swab collected by mobile phlebotomists. Over a roughly 2-month period, participants in the prospective study had the option of providing additional blood draws and questionnaires. Blood samples from the prospective study were shipped frozen or at room temperature prior to DNA extraction. With respect to this clone: No antigen is known for it. Base qualities are not recorded, but no much larger clone differs from it by a single base.

The receptor was isolated from a woman between 55 and 75 years old who had recovered from COVID-19. Sequenced: PBMCs or T cells enriched from blood (not recorded which).

The base sequence is TGTGCCAGCAGCGAGGTGGGTACGGGAGGCTACACCTTC. Protein translation: CASSEVGTGGYTF. The sequence links TRBV6-5 to TRBJ1-2; the D segment cannot be called with confidence. Based on the germline V gene, the CDR1 and CDR2 sequences are MNHEY and SVGAGI. From its cysteine to its phenylalanine, the CDR3 spans 13 amino acids. Only CDR3 DNA remains: 39 bases, in frame from the first base. Trimming costs V 6 bases and J 8 bases, and their ends lie 16 bases apart.